Listed below are T cell receptor beta chains from one sample, sequenced in a study of shared clonotypes between healthy human individuals. The assay was immunoSEQ multiplex PCR, and TCRdb's table has in-frame clones only and misses some. The sample carries about 2.3 million clones, 85% to 95% recorded once. The sequenced sample consisted of naive CD4+ T cells from PBMCs. Receptors originate from a man aged 18 to 29 in good health. Some clones in this sample may be carry-over from other donors' samples. CDR3s include the opening cysteine and the closing phenylalanine or tryptophan. D genes are given only for firm matches. Clone size is given for some rows only: seen once, a few or many times, or a class if the clone is expanded.

D gene: TRBD1; J gene: TRBJ1-1; clone size: -; CDR3 length: 13; V gene: TRBV14; CDR3 protein: CASSQVTGGEAFF; CDR3 DNA: TGTGCCAGCAGCCAAGTGACAGGGGGTGAAGCTTTCTTT
D gene: -; J gene: TRBJ1-6; clone size: -; CDR3 length: 18; V gene: TRBV5-1; CDR3 protein: CASSLGAAGDLYNSPLHF; CDR3 DNA: TGCGCCAGCAGCTTGGGGGCCGCGGGGGATCTATATAATTCACCCCTCCACTTT
D gene: -; J gene: TRBJ2-7; clone size: -; CDR3 length: 11; V gene: TRBV28; CDR3 protein: CASSNSYEQYF; CDR3 DNA: TGTGCCAGCAGTAACTCCTACGAGCAGTACTTC
D gene: -; J gene: TRBJ1-2; clone size: -; CDR3 length: 12; V gene: TRBV28; CDR3 protein: CASSVRTYGYTF; CDR3 DNA: TGTGCCAGCAGTGTCAGGACCTATGGCTACACCTTC
D gene: -; J gene: TRBJ1-5; clone size: -; CDR3 length: 17; V gene: TRBV10-3; CDR3 protein: CAISEYSIQGSNQPQHF; CDR3 DNA: TGTGCCATCAGTGAGTATTCGATACAGGGTAGCAATCAGCCCCAGCATTTT
D gene: TRBD2; J gene: TRBJ2-2; clone size: -; CDR3 length: 16; V gene: TRBV7-2; CDR3 protein: CASSSRTSGFTGELFF; CDR3 DNA: TGTGCCAGCAGCTCCCGGACTAGCGGGTTCACCGGGGAGCTGTTTTTT
D gene: -; J gene: TRBJ1-2; clone size: -; CDR3 length: 13; V gene: TRBV11-2; CDR3 protein: CASSLDRGYGYTF; CDR3 DNA: TGTGCCAGCAGCTTAGACAGAGGCTATGGCTACACCTTC
D gene: TRBD2; J gene: TRBJ2-7; clone size: -; CDR3 length: 16; V gene: TRBV7-9; CDR3 protein: CASSPSRAGGVGEQYF; CDR3 DNA: TGTGCCAGCAGCCCCAGCCGGGCGGGAGGGGTTGGAGAGCAGTACTTC
D gene: -; J gene: TRBJ2-7; clone size: -; CDR3 length: 14; V gene: TRBV19; CDR3 protein: CASSTVDLSYEQYF; CDR3 DNA: TGTGCCAGTAGTACCGTGGACTTATCCTACGAGCAGTACTTC
D gene: TRBD1; J gene: TRBJ2-4; clone size: -; CDR3 length: 18; V gene: TRBV7-8; CDR3 protein: CASSLSGTGALAKNIQYF; CDR3 DNA: TGTGCCAGCAGCTTATCGGGTACAGGGGCTCTAGCCAAAAACATTCAGTACTTC
D gene: TRBD2; J gene: TRBJ2-1; clone size: -; CDR3 length: 14; V gene: TRBV6-1; CDR3 protein: CASGKREGRDEQFF; CDR3 DNA: TGTGCCAGCGGCAAGCGGGAGGGCCGGGATGAGCAGTTCTTC
D gene: TRBD2; J gene: TRBJ2-7; clone size: -; CDR3 length: 15; V gene: TRBV19; CDR3 protein: CASTGLAGDRYEQYF; CDR3 DNA: TGTGCCAGCACCGGACTAGCGGGAGATAGATACGAGCAGTACTTC
D gene: TRBD1; J gene: TRBJ2-7; clone size: -; CDR3 length: 17; V gene: TRBV18; CDR3 protein: CASSPLISGTGWNEQYF; CDR3 DNA: TGTGCCAGCTCACCACTAATTTCGGGGACAGGGTGGAACGAGCAGTACTTC
D gene: TRBD1; J gene: TRBJ1-2; clone size: -; CDR3 length: 13; V gene: TRBV28; CDR3 protein: CASIRQGVLGYTF; CDR3 DNA: TGTGCCAGCATCAGACAGGGGGTACTTGGCTACACCTTC
D gene: TRBD2; J gene: TRBJ2-1; clone size: -; CDR3 length: 20; V gene: TRBV2; CDR3 protein: CASSGQGGELAGGSYNEQFF; CDR3 DNA: TGTGCCAGCAGTGGACAGGGGGGGGAACTAGCGGGAGGGTCCTACAATGAGCAGTTCTTC
D gene: -; J gene: TRBJ1-1; clone size: -; CDR3 length: 13; V gene: TRBV11-3; CDR3 protein: CASSFDRRTEAFF; CDR3 DNA: TGTGCCAGCAGCTTTGACAGGCGAACTGAAGCTTTCTTT
D gene: -; J gene: TRBJ1-5; clone size: -; CDR3 length: 16; V gene: TRBV28; CDR3 protein: CASSFMGQEGNQPQHF; CDR3 DNA: TGTGCCAGCAGTTTTATGGGCCAAGAGGGCAATCAGCCCCAGCATTTT
D gene: TRBD2; J gene: TRBJ2-1; clone size: -; CDR3 length: 16; V gene: TRBV18; CDR3 protein: CASSPYGTSSVYEQFF; CDR3 DNA: TGTGCCAGCTCACCTTACGGGACTAGTTCGGTCTATGAGCAGTTCTTC
D gene: -; J gene: TRBJ2-3; clone size: -; CDR3 length: 14; V gene: TRBV7-2; CDR3 protein: CASSLRDGGDTQYF; CDR3 DNA: TGTGCCAGCAGCTTAAGAGATGGAGGAGATACGCAGTATTTT
D gene: TRBD2; J gene: TRBJ2-3; clone size: -; CDR3 length: 18; V gene: TRBV28; CDR3 protein: CASSWNAPSGRGPDTQYF; CDR3 DNA: TGTGCCAGCAGTTGGAACGCACCTAGCGGGAGAGGCCCAGATACGCAGTATTTT
D gene: TRBD1; J gene: TRBJ1-2; clone size: -; CDR3 length: 14; V gene: TRBV6-6; CDR3 protein: CASSLTATGGADTF; CDR3 DNA: TGTGCCAGCAGCCTGACCGCGACAGGGGGCGCAGACACCTTC
D gene: TRBD2; J gene: TRBJ2-1; clone size: -; CDR3 length: 18; V gene: TRBV2; CDR3 protein: CASSVDGASGIGRNEQFF; CDR3 DNA: TGTGCCAGCAGTGTAGACGGGGCTAGCGGGATAGGGCGGAATGAGCAGTTCTTC
D gene: -; J gene: TRBJ2-1; clone size: -; CDR3 length: 16; V gene: TRBV25-1; CDR3 protein: CASSESGLRLHNEQFF; CDR3 DNA: TGTGCCAGCAGTGAGAGCGGGTTACGACTACACAATGAGCAGTTCTTC
D gene: TRBD1; J gene: TRBJ2-7; clone size: once; CDR3 length: 15; V gene: TRBV6-6; CDR3 protein: CASSSEQGATYEQYF; CDR3 DNA: TGTGCCAGCAGTTCCGAACAGGGGGCGACGTACGAGCAGTACTTC
D gene: -; J gene: TRBJ2-2; clone size: -; CDR3 length: 17; V gene: TRBV4-2; CDR3 protein: CASSQDFNMANTGELFF; CDR3 DNA: TGTGCCAGCAGCCAAGATTTTAACATGGCGAACACCGGGGAGCTGTTTTTT
D gene: -; J gene: TRBJ1-5; clone size: -; CDR3 length: 16; V gene: TRBV28; CDR3 protein: CATGRIDVRGNQPQHF; CDR3 DNA: TGTGCCACAGGACGGATAGATGTACGGGGCAATCAGCCCCAGCATTTT
D gene: -; J gene: TRBJ1-3; clone size: -; CDR3 length: 15; V gene: TRBV6-5; CDR3 protein: CASRPERRVTNTIYF; CDR3 DNA: TGTGCCAGCAGGCCCGAACGCAGGGTAACCAACACCATATATTTT
D gene: -; J gene: TRBJ1-2; clone size: -; CDR3 length: 15; V gene: TRBV7-8; CDR3 protein: CASSLGGFPNYGYTF; CDR3 DNA: TGTGCCAGCAGCTTAGGGGGGTTTCCCAACTATGGCTACACCTTC
D gene: -; J gene: TRBJ2-4; clone size: -; CDR3 length: 15; V gene: TRBV11-2; CDR3 protein: CASSLTSRDKNIQYF; CDR3 DNA: TGTGCCAGCAGCTTAACCTCTAGGGACAAAAACATTCAGTACTTC
D gene: -; J gene: TRBJ1-2; clone size: -; CDR3 length: 15; V gene: TRBV4-1; CDR3 protein: CASSPYTDRGYGYTF; CDR3 DNA: TGCGCCAGCAGCCCGTATACGGACCGAGGATATGGCTACACCTTC
D gene: -; J gene: TRBJ1-1; clone size: -; CDR3 length: 15; V gene: TRBV7-3; CDR3 protein: CASALTPLLGTEAFF; CDR3 DNA: TGTGCCAGCGCACTGACCCCACTTCTCGGAACTGAAGCTTTCTTT
D gene: TRBD1; J gene: TRBJ1-4; clone size: -; CDR3 length: 15; V gene: TRBV13; CDR3 protein: CASSLGGGPNEKLFF; CDR3 DNA: TGTGCCAGCAGCTTAGGAGGGGGCCCCAATGAAAAACTGTTTTTT
D gene: TRBD1; J gene: TRBJ1-2; clone size: -; CDR3 length: 13; V gene: TRBV5-1; CDR3 protein: CASSLGQGPGYTF; CDR3 DNA: TGCGCCAGCAGCTTGGGACAGGGGCCTGGCTACACCTTC
D gene: -; J gene: TRBJ2-6; clone size: -; CDR3 length: 16; V gene: TRBV4-3; CDR3 protein: CASSQDTRSGANVLTF; CDR3 DNA: TGCGCCAGCAGCCAAGATACCCGCTCTGGGGCCAACGTCCTGACTTTC
D gene: -; J gene: TRBJ1-2; clone size: -; CDR3 length: 13; V gene: TRBV5-1; CDR3 protein: CASSRAPGDGYTF; CDR3 DNA: TGCGCCAGCAGCCGGGCACCGGGTGATGGCTACACCTTC